The source of this TCR beta chain is a study of cytomegalovirus exposure and HLA in healthy donors. Study-wide context: There were roughly 80 million unique TCRs (from HLA-typed donors) in an early data release.

J was trimmed by 6 bases and V by 1 base; bases with no gene match: 7. Germline CDR1 SGHTA, CDR2 FQGNSA. CDR3 length: 15 residues. In the PCR, 60 Vbeta and 13 Jbeta primers were used. Assay used: immunoSEQ multiplex PCR; TCRdb lists only in-frame clones, some missing. Among some 88,000 clones, about 67% were seen once, and the ten largest hold around 16%. The specimen sequenced was PBMCs. The sequence was obtained from a woman between 18 and 30 years old in good health and CMV-seropositive. V is TRBV7-2 and J is TRBJ2-7; TRBD2 aligns across 9 bases. This CDR3 reads CASSLEGRGGLEQYF. In nucleotides, the CDR3 is TGTGCCAGCAGCTTAGAAGGGCGGGGGGGCCTCGAGCAGTACTTC.